These 2 T cell receptor beta chains were sequenced from one sample in a study of CD8+ T cells in alopecia areata. Reverse transcription of extracted RNA yielded cDNA, which provided the sequencing template. Some clones are missing from TCRdb's copy, which holds only in-frame ones; the method was immunoSEQ multiplex PCR. Found here are fewer than 110,000 clones, just under 60% of them singletons; the top ten hold about 16%. Treatment specified: oral pan-JAK inhibitor, 5-10 mg twice daily. Material: CD8+ T cells sorted from blood, obtained between weeks 55 and 65, from a patient treated with tofacitinib. These receptors were taken from a human donor with alopecia areata.

There are a few counts of this clone. As DNA, the CDR3 is TGTGCCAGCAGTGAAGCGTGGCGGGCTAGCACAGATACGCAGTATTTT. This translates into CASSEAWRASTDTQYF. The J gene is TRBJ2-3, the V gene TRBV2; tentative D call: TRBD2 (5 bases). The length of the CDR3 is 16 residues. Germline loops: CDR1 SNHLY, CDR2 FYNNEI. Deletions cut 0 bases from V and 0 bases from J, with 10 bases between.

This rearrangement joins TRBV13 to TRBJ2-5, with TRBD2 matching 9 bases. Germline CDR1 is PRHDT and CDR2 is FYEKMQ (reference sequence). Losses at the gene ends were 6 bases for V and 4 bases for J; bases not matched to a gene: 6. This CDR3 spans 14 amino acids. The CDR3, as DNA: TGTGCCAGCAGTTTGCGGGGGGGCCGAGAGACCCAGTACTTC. Amino acid sequence: CASSLRGGRETQYF.